This T cell receptor beta chain comes out of a study of T cells in Graves' hyperthyroidism and ophthalmopathy. Study-wide results and caveats: The model foresaw ophthalmopathy a median 6.5 months prior to onset.

Germline assignment: CDR1 SNHLY and CDR2 FYNNEI. This CDR3 spans 14 amino acids. Trimming left V 1 base short and J 4 bases short, with 10 bases between. The investigators amplified TCR beta CDR3 regions from RNA transcripts. The HTBI primer set was used in a first-round RT-PCR of the TCR CDR3. MiXCR, applied by TCRdb to the multiplex PCR reads, yields one record per CDR3 protein. The sample lists approximately 520,000 distinct CDR3 sequences; less than 25% were seen once. This clonotype was detected many times. What it binds is not known. The TCR sequence derives from a man aged 18 to 30 with Graves' hyperthyroidism. Sequences were obtained from blood. The V and J genes are TRBV2 and TRBJ1-2; D ambiguous. The CDR3 region has the DNA TGTGCCAGCAGTGAAGGGGGAAATAGCTATGGCTACACCTTC. Amino acids: CASSEGGNSYGYTF. The complete variable domain, with remaining parts taken from reference TRBV2 and TRBJ1-2, reads EPEVTQTPSHQVTQMGQEVILRCVPISNHLYFYWYRQILGQKVEFLVSFYNNEISEKSEIFDDQFSVERPDGSNFTLKIRSTKLEDSAMYFCASSEGGNSYGYTFGSGTRLTVV.